Below, 27 T cell receptor beta chains from the same sample are listed, as sequenced in a study of response to subunit inactivated influenza vaccine. TCRdb fed the RT-PCR reads into MiXCR, producing one record per CDR3 protein. Seen here are hundreds of thousands of distinct CDR3 sequences, 15% to 19% observed once, and the top ten hold around a tenth. The starting material was PBMCs from blood, obtained roughly 12 days after vaccination. The source of these receptors is a man aged 45-65 years who received an inactivated influenza vaccine.

This rearrangement joins TRBV5-1 to TRBJ2-5; TRBD1 agrees at 8 bases. CDR3 length equals 15 residues. Germline CDR1 is SGHRS and CDR2 is YFSETQ. Trimming removed 3 bases from V and 2 bases from J; junction bases left unmatched: 6. Written as DNA, the CDR3 is TGCGCCAGCAGCTGGGGGACAGGAACTCAAGAGACCCAGTACTTC. Residues: CASSWGTGTQETQYF.

The CDR3 DNA reads TGTGCCAGCAGCGGCGGACTAGCGACCCAAGAGACCCAGTACTTC. Translated: CASSGGLATQETQYF. This sequence joins TRBV9 and TRBJ2-5, with 9 bases fitting TRBD2. The J segment lost 1 base and the V segment lost 3 bases, leaving 4 bases of the junction unmatched. This CDR3 spans 15 amino acids. Per germline, CDR1 SGDLS and CDR2 YYNGEE.

In this sample, this clonotype turned up a few times. The chain recombines TRBV18 with TRBJ2-7; 10 bases agree with TRBD1. CDR3 length: 14 amino acids. The V segment lost 0 bases and the J segment 6 bases; nucleotides outside the gene matches: 2. CDR1 is KGHSH and CDR2 is LQKENI in the germline V gene. CDR3 amino acids: CASSPPGQGFEQYF. The CDR3 DNA reads as TGTGCCAGCTCACCACCGGGACAGGGGTTCGAGCAGTACTTC. Full variable domain (rest looked up from reference TRBV18 and TRBJ2-7): NAGVMQNPRHLVRRRGQEARLRCSPMKGHSHVYWYRQLPEEGLKFMVYLQKENIIDESGMPKERFSAEFPKEGPSILRIQQVVRGDSAAYFCASSPPGQGFEQYFGPGTRLTVT.

This clonotype was counted a few times. The rearrangement uses TRBV6-5 and TRBJ2-7, with D maybe TRBD1 (6 bases). Germline values: CDR1 MNHEY, CDR2 SVGAGI. This CDR3 has 13 amino acids. Trimming left V 2 bases short and J 6 bases short, with 11 bases between. CDR3 loop: CASSYGQLGEQYF. As DNA, the CDR3 is TGTGCCAGCAGTTACGGACAGCTGGGCGAGCAGTACTTC.

With regard to this clonotype: At one of its ends the junction is not consistent with the germline gene, which may arise from a read error. The chain recombines TRBV29-1 with TRBJ2-5; 10 bases are a match to TRBD1. Germline CDR1 is SQVTM and CDR2 is ANQGSEA. The CDR3 has 15 amino acids. CDR3 coding DNA: TGCAGCGTTGAAGGTGGACAGGGGGTTTGGGAGACCCAGGACTTC. Translated: CSVEGGQGVWETQDF. The variable domain in full, completed from reference TRBV29-1 and TRBJ2-5, reads SAVISQKPSRDICQRGTSLTIQCQVDSQVTMMFWYRQQPGQSLTLIATANQGSEATYESGFVIDKFPISRPNLTFSTLTVSNMSPEDSSIYLCSVEGGQGVWETQDFGPGTRLLVL.

V and J are TRBV5-1 and TRBJ1-5; 7 bases fit TRBD1. The junction had 9 bases not matched to a gene; V was cut back by 2 bases and J by 1 base. Germline CDR1 is SGHRS and CDR2 is YFSETQ. This CDR3 is 17 amino acids long. CDR3 loop: CASSFRQGVKSNQPQHF. The CDR3 nucleotides are TGCGCCAGCAGCTTTAGGCAGGGGGTGAAGAGCAATCAGCCCCAGCATTTT.

In this sample, this clonotype turned up a few times. J is TRBJ2-1 and V is TRBV12-3 or TRBV12-4; D remains ambiguous. The CDR3 totals 14 residues. Trimming took off 4 bases at V and 5 bases at J, with 12 bases between the two ends. The DNA of the CDR3 is TGTGCCAGCAGTTGGGTGGGGTCGCACAATGAGCAGTTCTTC. Its protein is CASSWVGSHNEQFF.

The table lists this clonotype with a few counts. The rearrangement links TRBV3-1 to TRBJ2-5; possibly TRBD2 for D (6 bases). This CDR3 is built from 15 residues. Deletions cut 6 bases from V and 4 bases from J, with 18 bases between. Germline lookup yields CDR1 LGHDT and CDR2 YNNKEL (reference sequence). CDR3 bases: TGTGCCAGCAGTCTGGGGTTTGCGGGGACAGAGACCCAGTACTTC. This sequence encodes CASSLGFAGTETQYF.

This clonotype was found a few times. The rearrangement uses TRBV28 and TRBJ2-1; 9 bases align to TRBD2. The length of the CDR3 is 16 residues. Germline-derived CDR1 and CDR2 are MDHEN and SYDVKM. V dropped 5 bases and J dropped 6; count of bases not matched to a gene: 11. CDR3 region: CASSQGTSQIVNEQFF. CDR3 bases: TGTGCCAGCAGTCAAGGGACTAGCCAGATAGTCAATGAGCAGTTCTTC. The full variable domain, with the rest looked up from reference TRBV28 and TRBJ2-1, is DVKVTQSSRYLVKRTGEKVFLECVQDMDHENMFWYRQDPGLGLRLIYFSYDVKMKEKGDIPEGYSVSREKKERFSLILESASTNQTSMYLCASSQGTSQIVNEQFFGPGTRLTVL.

This clonotype was counted a few times. The chain couples TRBV6-2 or TRBV6-3 to TRBJ1-1; maybe TRBD1 (6 bases). V was cut by 2 bases and J by 1 base, with 11 bases left in between. Germline V lookup: CDR1 MNHEY, CDR2 SVGEGT. This CDR3 is 15 amino acids long. The CDR3 sequence is CASSYPTGGNTEAFF. CDR3 nucleotide sequence: TGTGCCAGCAGTTACCCGACAGGAGGGAACACTGAAGCTTTCTTT.

The gene calls are TRBV12-3 or TRBV12-4 and TRBJ2-3; D is possibly TRBD1 or TRBD2 (6 bases each). The CDR3 contains 21 residues. The V end was cut by 0 bases, the J end by 4 bases, with 29 bases between. DNA for the CDR3: TGTGCCAGCAGTTTAGCGCTCTCTTATTCGGGGGCCGACCTCGTCGCAGATACGCAGTATTTT. This sequence encodes CASSLALSYSGADLVADTQYF.

This clonotype was picked up many times. The gene calls are TRBV29-1 and TRBJ1-1, with D hard to call. The V gene lost 4 bases and the J gene lost 1 base, with 1 base spanning the gap. From germline, CDR1 is SQVTM and CDR2 ANQGSEA. This CDR3 spans 10 amino acids. DNA for the CDR3: TGCAGCGTTGCGAACACTGAAGCTTTCTTT. Amino acid sequence: CSVANTEAFF.

About this clonotype: The junction does not match germline at one end; this may be a read error. The chain joins TRBV29-1 to TRBJ2-7, with 10 positions matching TRBD1. The germline CDR1 and CDR2 sequences are SQVTM and ANQGSEA. This CDR3 region has 13 residues. Here the CDR3 DNA reads TGCAGCGCCTCCGGGACAGGGGATAGCGCGCGGTTCTTC. Translated: CSASGTGDSARFF.

The table lists this clonotype with a few counts. V gene TRBV18 combines with J gene TRBJ1-6; D not certain. V lost 2 bases, J lost 7 bases, and 12 bases lay in between. Germline V lookup: CDR1 KGHSH, CDR2 LQKENI. CDR3 size: 15 residues. The CDR3 bases are TGTGCCAGCTCACCATCGGCCGGATTCAATTCACCCCTCCACTTT. This codes for CASSPSAGFNSPLHF.

The gene calls are TRBV10-3 and TRBJ2-3; D is uncertain. The V end lost 8 bases, the J end lost 5 bases, and 2 bases lay between the germline ends. This CDR3 has 9 amino acids. Germline CDR1 is ENHRY and CDR2 is SYGVKD. The CDR3 loop reads CAIGDTQYF. The CDR3 nucleotides read TGTGCCATCGGAGATACGCAGTATTTT.

This clonotype has only one observation. This sequence joins TRBV20-1 and TRBJ2-7; D perhaps matches TRBD2 (6 bases). Germline assignment: CDR1 DFQATT and CDR2 SNEGSKA (reference sequence). V dropped 0 bases and J dropped 6 bases, with 24 bases sitting between them. The CDR3 totals 17 residues. CDR3 sequence: CSARDLRGGTDRTEQYF. For the CDR3, the DNA is TGCAGTGCTAGAGATCTTAGGGGCGGGACTGACCGCACCGAGCAGTACTTC.

This clonotype was seen only a few times. This chain links TRBV20-1 with TRBJ2-2, with 9 positions matching TRBD2. This CDR3 has 15 amino acids. V was pared by 6 bases and J by 4 bases, with 9 bases of the junction left unmatched. The germline gives CDR1 DFQATT, CDR2 SNEGSKA (reference sequence). The CDR3 DNA sequence: TGCAGTGCCCCGGGAGCGGGAGGTAGCACCGGGGAGCTGTTTTTT. It is translated as CSAPGAGGSTGELFF.

The chain employs TRBV19 and TRBJ2-3; D unclear. This CDR3 region has 16 residues. V was trimmed by 3 bases and J by 3 bases, leaving 16 bases between them. Germline assignment: CDR1 LNHDA and CDR2 SQIVND (reference sequence). The CDR3 here is CASSMRLPVPTDTQYF. In DNA form, the CDR3 reads TGTGCCAGTAGTATGCGACTTCCCGTCCCGACAGATACGCAGTATTTT. The full variable domain, in which reference TRBV19 and TRBJ2-3 provide the parts outside the CDR3, is DGGITQSPKYLFRKEGQNVTLSCEQNLNHDAMYWYRQDPGQGLRLIYYSQIVNDFQKGDIAEGYSVSREKKESFPLTVTSAQKNPTAFYLCASSMRLPVPTDTQYFGPGTRLTVL.

This clonotype was observed a handful of times. The chain is built from TRBV6-1 and TRBJ2-5, with a possible D match to TRBD2 (6 bases). V was cut by 7 bases and J by 2 bases, with 17 bases left in between. Per germline, CDR1 MNHNS and CDR2 SASEGT. This CDR3 is built from 15 residues. The CDR3 DNA reads TGTGCCAGCAAGGATCCACCGGGACTTCAAGAGACCCAGTACTTC. This translates into CASKDPPGLQETQYF.

This clonotype was seen a few times. The CDR3 spells CSARDYAGSNEQFF. The CDR3, as DNA: TGCAGTGCTAGAGACTACGCCGGGTCCAATGAGCAGTTCTTC. This chain links TRBV20-1 with TRBJ2-1; D remains ambiguous. The V end lost 0 bases, the J end lost 6 bases, and 12 bases lay between the germline ends. This CDR3 contains 14 residues. From germline, CDR1 is DFQATT and CDR2 SNEGSKA (reference sequence).

The chain combines TRBV25-1 with TRBJ1-2, with a tentative D call TRBD1 (5 bases). Germline CDR1 MGHDK, CDR2 SYGVNS. The CDR3 has 14 amino acids. Trimming cost V 7 bases and J 2 bases, with 14 bases left between them. CDR3: CASNPHGDNYGYTF. The DNA of the CDR3 is TGTGCCAGCAACCCTCACGGGGACAACTATGGCTACACCTTC.

V usage is TRBV5-1 and J usage is TRBJ2-1; 8 bases are a match to TRBD2. Germline V gene sequence: CDR1 SGHRS, CDR2 YFSETQ. The CDR3 extends over 16 amino acids. The J segment lost 5 bases and the V segment lost 3 bases, leaving 10 bases of the junction unmatched. The chain's CDR3 is CASSSSFAGGDNEQFF. Here the CDR3 DNA reads TGCGCCAGCAGCTCCAGCTTTGCGGGGGGTGACAATGAGCAGTTCTTC. Full variable domain (missing parts from reference TRBV5-1 and TRBJ2-1): KAGVTQTPRYLIKTRGQQVTLSCSPISGHRSVSWYQQTPGQGLQFLFEYFSETQRNKGNFPGRFSGRQFSNSRSEMNVSTLELGDSALYLCASSSSFAGGDNEQFFGPGTRLTVL.

The chain is built from TRBV2 and TRBJ1-1, with TRBD1 matching 7 bases. The V gene's germline CDR1 is SNHLY and CDR2 FYNNEI. The CDR3 extends over 15 amino acids. Trimming at V came to 5 bases and at J to 3 bases, leaving 9 bases not matched to a gene. The CDR3 protein is CASSTRRTGYTEAFF. DNA of the CDR3: TGTGCCAGCAGTACCCGCAGGACAGGATACACTGAAGCTTTCTTT.

The chain has TRBV20-1 and TRBJ1-2; no clear D. The CDR3 has 13 amino acids. Trimming stripped 1 base from V and 7 bases from J, with 13 bases between. Germline CDR1 DFQATT, CDR2 SNEGSKA (reference sequence). This CDR3 reads CSARAVSAFGYTF. The DNA of the CDR3 is TGCAGTGCTAGAGCTGTATCCGCTTTTGGCTACACCTTC.

The chain has TRBV27 and TRBJ2-2; D is undetermined. Trimming cost V 2 bases and J 6 bases, with 10 bases left between them. In germline, CDR1 is MNHEY, CDR2 SMNVEV (reference sequence). The CDR3 spans 14 residues. The CDR3 coding sequence is TGTGCCAGCAGTTTAGGGATGTCCCCCGGGGAGCTGTTTTTT. It specifies CASSLGMSPGELFF.

This clonotype was seen only a few times. The chain recombines TRBV4-1 with TRBJ1-4; D is unclear. CDR3 length: 14 residues. Trimming stripped 2 bases from V and 5 bases from J, with 9 bases between. Germline V gives CDR1 MGHRA, CDR2 YSYEKL. In nucleotides, the CDR3 is TGCGCCAGCAGCCAAACCGGGAGAAATGAAAAACTGTTTTTT. Protein product: CASSQTGRNEKLFF.

This clonotype was counted between two and nine times. The chain employs TRBV7-2 and TRBJ2-4; 12 nucleotides agree with TRBD2. There are 17 residues in the CDR3. The V gene end was trimmed by 5 bases and the J gene end by 1 base; junction bases not matched to a gene: 6. Germline V CDR1 and CDR2: SGHTA, FQGNSA. CDR3 amino acids: CASSRLAGAVAKNIQYF. CDR3 DNA: TGTGCCAGCAGCCGACTAGCGGGGGCTGTGGCCAAAAACATTCAGTACTTC.